These 26 T cell receptor beta chains originate from one sample sequenced in a study of blood T cell repertoires in COVID-19. TCRdb's copy holds only in-frame clones and misses some; the assay was immunoSEQ multiplex PCR. The data show about 150,000 clones, roughly 86% seen once. Sample: peripheral blood. The receptors originated from a human donor with acute or convalescent COVID-19. The donor label of this sample is uncertain.

The rearrangement joins TRBV6-1 to TRBJ1-2; 8 bases are shared with TRBD1. From germline, CDR1 is MNHNS and CDR2 SASEGT. Germline trimming cut 2 bases from V and 4 bases from J; bases unmatched to any gene: 6. CDR3 length: 15 residues. The chain's CDR3 is CASSELVDRVYGYTF. CDR3 bases: TGTGCCAGCAGTGAACTTGTGGACAGGGTCTATGGCTACACCTTC.

This chain uses TRBV4-1 with TRBJ2-4; tentative D call: TRBD1 (6 bases). Trimming stripped 1 base from V and 0 bases from J, with 10 bases between. Germline lookup yields CDR1 MGHRA and CDR2 YSYEKL. The CDR3 covers 16 residues. CDR3 loop: CASSQAGTLAKNIQYF. CDR3 bases: TGCGCCAGCAGCCAAGCCGGGACACTAGCCAAAAACATTCAGTACTTC.

This clone was counted a few times. The V and J genes are TRBV7-9 and TRBJ1-2, with D perhaps matching TRBD1 (5 bases). The CDR3 covers 14 residues. Trimming removed 5 bases at V and 3 bases at J, with 13 bases between. Per germline, CDR1 SEHNR and CDR2 FQNEAQ (reference sequence). The CDR3 DNA is TGTGCCAGCAGCCATCGACAGACGCACTATGGCTACACCTTC. Residues: CASSHRQTHYGYTF.

This chain joins TRBV15 and TRBJ2-4; 7 positions match TRBD1. The CDR3 is 20 residues long. Germline trimming cut 0 bases from V and 1 base from J; bases unmatched to any gene: 15. CDR1 is LNHNV and CDR2 is YYDKDF in the germline V gene (reference sequence). CDR3 coding DNA: TGTGCCACCAGCAGAGATAACTTAAGGGGGCAGGGGGTTGCCAAAAACATTCAGTACTTC. This codes for CATSRDNLRGQGVAKNIQYF.

V gene TRBV20-1 combines with J gene TRBJ2-7; 7 positions match TRBD2. Germline V gives CDR1 DFQATT, CDR2 SNEGSKA (reference sequence). Trimming took 3 bases from V and 6 from J; bases not matched to a gene: 11. The CDR3 runs to 14 residues. The CDR3 bases are TGCAGTGCTAGTGTTTCTAGCGGTACGCCCGAGCAGTACTTC. It is translated as CSASVSSGTPEQYF.

The V gene is TRBV27, the J gene TRBJ1-6; the D gene is possibly TRBD1 (5 bases). Trimming removed 6 bases from V and 6 bases from J, with 12 bases in between. This CDR3 region has 14 residues. CDR1 is MNHEY, CDR2 SMNVEV, per germline (reference sequence). CDR3 sequence: CASSGGVSNSPLHF. CDR3 sequence (DNA): TGTGCCAGCAGCGGAGGGGTGTCTAATTCACCCCTCCACTTT.

The chain carries TRBV30 and TRBJ2-7; D perhaps matches TRBD1 (5 bases). Per the germline V gene, CDR1 is GTSNPN and CDR2 is SVGIG (reference sequence). This CDR3 has 13 amino acids. Trimming cost V 5 bases and J 2 bases, with 13 bases left between them. The CDR3 reads CAWGARNAYEQYF. The CDR3 DNA is TGTGCCTGGGGGGCCAGGAATGCCTACGAGCAGTACTTC.

The gene calls are TRBV6-5 and TRBJ1-2; 8 nucleotides line up with TRBD1. The CDR3 contains 14 residues. Trimming at V came to 5 bases and at J to 7 bases, leaving 9 bases not matched to a gene. Germline CDR1 and CDR2: MNHEY and SVGAGI. CDR3 bases: TGTGCCAGCAGTCGACAGGGGAAAAAGAGTGGCTACACCTTC. Its translation: CASSRQGKKSGYTF.

The chain is built from TRBV10-1 and TRBJ1-6, with D possibly being TRBD1 (5 bases). The CDR3 runs 14 residues. Germline V gene sequence: CDR1 WNHNN, CDR2 SYGVQD (reference sequence). V shed 2 bases and J shed 3 bases, with 5 bases lying between them. The CDR3 bases are TGCGCCAGCAGTGAGACAGGCTATAATTCACCCCTCCACTTT. Protein product: CASSETGYNSPLHF.

This clone was counted between two and nine times. The chain combines TRBV9 with TRBJ2-7; 7 positions agree with TRBD2. The V gene end was trimmed by 0 bases and the J gene end by 3 bases; junction bases not matched to a gene: 6. The CDR3 is 15 residues long. Germline-derived CDR1 and CDR2 are SGDLS and YYNGEE. CDR3 sequence: CASSVGGGANYEQYF. DNA of the CDR3: TGTGCCAGCAGCGTAGGGGGAGGGGCTAACTACGAGCAGTACTTC.

This clone has only a few counts. The rearrangement uses TRBV5-6 and TRBJ1-1, with TRBD1 matching 9 bases. This CDR3 contains 15 residues. After removal of 2 bases from V and 5 bases from J, the junction contained 7 bases not matched to a gene. Per the germline V gene, CDR1 is SGHDT and CDR2 is YYEEEE. The chain's CDR3 is CASSFDRGRITEAFF. The CDR3 DNA sequence: TGTGCCAGCAGCTTTGACAGGGGGAGAATTACTGAAGCTTTCTTT.

This chain uses TRBV7-6 with TRBJ2-1; TRBD1 agrees at 7 bases. The ends lost 5 bases at V and 9 bases at J; junction bases unmatched: 7. The V gene's germline CDR1 is SGHVS and CDR2 FNYEAQ. The CDR3 has 13 residues. CDR3 nucleotides: TGTGCCAGCAGCACTGACAGGGTGGGTGAGCAGTTCTTC. This codes for CASSTDRVGEQFF.

The gene calls are TRBV2 and TRBJ2-3; D is undetermined. In germline, CDR1 is SNHLY, CDR2 FYNNEI. The V gene lost 7 bases and the J gene lost 2 bases, with 10 bases spanning the gap. The CDR3 loop spans 13 amino acids. CDR3 nucleotides: TGTGCCAGCAAGATGAGTTTCACAGATACGCAGTATTTT. It encodes CASKMSFTDTQYF.

The chain links TRBV6-5 to TRBJ2-3, with no clear D. The length of the CDR3 is 13 residues. CDR1 and CDR2 (germline): MNHEY, SVGAGI. Trimming took off 2 bases at V and 6 bases at J, with 9 bases between the two ends. CDR3 DNA sequence: TGTGCCAGCAGTTACCTCGTTTCGGATACGCAGTATTTT. Its translation is CASSYLVSDTQYF.

The V call is TRBV6-1, the J call TRBJ1-2; no definite D call. The CDR3 consists of 13 residues. The germline V gene encodes CDR1 MNHNS and CDR2 SASEGT. V lost 0 bases and J lost 6, with 8 bases in between. CDR3 DNA: TGTGCCAGCAGTGAAGCCGGGGAGAATGGCTACACCTTC. Residues: CASSEAGENGYTF.

The gene calls are TRBV5-5 and TRBJ2-4; 9 bases are a match to TRBD1. Unmatched junction bases numbered 3, after V lost 0 bases and J lost 8 bases. CDR1 SGHKS and CDR2 YYEKEE come from the germline V gene (reference sequence). CDR3 length: 14 amino acids. The CDR3 is CASSLGQGGDIQYF. The CDR3 DNA follows: TGTGCCAGCAGCTTGGGACAGGGGGGAGACATTCAGTACTTC.

V usage is TRBV4-2 and J usage is TRBJ2-7; 11 bases are shared with TRBD2. The CDR3 spans 17 residues. Per germline, CDR1 LGHNA and CDR2 YNFKEQ. The ends lost 5 bases at V and 3 bases at J; junction bases unmatched: 12. The CDR3 DNA reads as TGTGCCAGCAGCTCCGGCCTTAGCGGGGGGGCCGTCTACGAGCAGTACTTC. It translates to CASSSGLSGGAVYEQYF.

This clone was seen a single time. The chain links TRBV30 to TRBJ1-5; possible D gene TRBD1, 6 bases. Trimming cost V 4 bases and J 2 bases, with 15 bases left between them. Germline CDR1 and CDR2: GTSNPN and SVGIG (reference sequence). The CDR3 covers 15 residues. The chain's CDR3 is CAWTKEGGGNQPQHF. The DNA of the CDR3 is TGTGCCTGGACCAAGGAGGGGGGGGGCAATCAGCCCCAGCATTTT. The whole variable domain, remainder taken from reference TRBV30 and TRBJ1-5, is SQTIHQWPATLVQPVGSPLSLECTVEGTSNPNLYWYRQAAGRGLQLLFYSVGIGQISSEVPQNLSASRPQDRQFILSSKKLLLSDSGFYLCAWTKEGGGNQPQHFGDGTRLSIL.

The chain joins TRBV11-2 to TRBJ2-7, with TRBD1 as a possible D gene (6 bases). V lost 1 base, J lost 2 bases, and 9 bases lay in between. The CDR3 spans 14 residues. Germline loops: CDR1 SGHAT, CDR2 FQNNGV. The CDR3 DNA is TGTGCCAGCAGCTTAGGGCAGGGGACCTACGAGCAGTACTTC. Its translation is CASSLGQGTYEQYF.

This clone has only one observation. V is TRBV6-5 and J is TRBJ1-1; unclear D gene. The germline gives CDR1 MNHEY, CDR2 SVGAGI. With 0 bases removed from V and 7 bases from J, the gap between germline ends came to 15 bases. This CDR3 has 15 residues. CDR3 nucleotides: TGTGCCAGCAGTTACTCGCCCCCTCCGCGGGGTGAAGCTTTCTTT. Encoded protein: CASSYSPPPRGEAFF.

J is TRBJ2-4 and V is TRBV20-1; possible D gene TRBD2, 6 bases. Trimming pared 4 bases from V and 8 bases from J, leaving 9 bases between. Germline V gene lookup returns CDR1 DFQATT and CDR2 SNEGSKA (reference sequence). CDR3 length equals 11 residues. The CDR3 loop reads CSAKTGDIQYF. In DNA, the CDR3 is TGCAGTGCTAAAACGGGGGACATTCAGTACTTC.

The chain uses TRBV18 and TRBJ2-1, with TRBD1 matching 7 bases. This CDR3 is 14 amino acids long. Germline CDR1 and CDR2: KGHSH and LQKENI. V was pared by 6 bases and J by 5 bases, with 7 bases of the junction left unmatched. The CDR3 DNA reads TGTGCCAGCTCCAAATCCAGGGGGAACAATGAGCAGTTCTTC. This translates into CASSKSRGNNEQFF.

V is TRBV5-1 and J is TRBJ2-2; possibly TRBD2 for D (6 bases). Germline V CDR1 and CDR2: SGHRS, YFSETQ. The CDR3 totals 14 residues. V lost 1 base and J lost 7, with 11 bases in between. CDR3: CASSLWLAFGELFF. DNA of the CDR3: TGCGCCAGCAGCTTGTGGCTAGCGTTCGGGGAGCTGTTTTTT.

The CDR3 sequence is CASSGGQGYTEAFF. CDR3 DNA: TGTGCCAGCAGTGGAGGACAGGGTTACACTGAAGCTTTCTTT. The chain carries TRBV2 and TRBJ1-1; 8 bases agree with TRBD1. CDR3 length equals 14 residues. V was clipped by 4 bases and J by 3 bases; unmatched bases: 4. From germline, CDR1 is SNHLY and CDR2 FYNNEI.

The chain is built from TRBV6-5 and TRBJ1-3, with D possibly being TRBD1 (6 bases). Germline CDR1 is MNHEY and CDR2 is SVGAGI. The CDR3 is made up of 14 amino acids. The V end was cut by 7 bases, the J end by 1 base, with 11 bases between. The CDR3 reads CASTEQGSGNTIYF. The CDR3 DNA is TGTGCCAGCACCGAACAGGGTTCTGGAAACACCATATATTTT.

This clone was observed a single time. The V gene is TRBV12-5, the J gene TRBJ2-2; D uncertain. The CDR3 has 14 amino acids. With 0 bases removed from V and 4 bases from J, the gap between germline ends came to 6 bases. Germline CDR1 is LGHNT and CDR2 is FRNRAP. The CDR3 DNA sequence: TGTGCTAGTGGTTTGGTACAGACCACCGGGGAGCTGTTTTTT. It encodes CASGLVQTTGELFF.